This section outlines one TCR beta chain sequence together with its context. No antigen is known for it. Other DNA sequences in this sample translate to the same CDR3. This specimen comes from a study of cytomegalovirus exposure and HLA in healthy donors. Study in general: Samples from HLA-typed donors yielded approximately 80 million unique TCRs in an early data release.

The CDR3 loop spans 13 amino acids. Germline loops: CDR1 SGHDT, CDR2 YYEEEE. V lost 2 bases to trimming and J lost 2 bases, with 6 bases between them. This PCR relied on a set of 60 Vbeta primers and 13 Jbeta primers. Assay: immunoSEQ multiplex PCR; the TCRdb copy retains only in-frame clones and omits some. Among 100,000 or so clones, 65% to 90% were seen once, and the ten largest hold 6.5% to 7%. Study-wide results and caveats: Some highly shared sequence variants likely arose as a pipeline artifact.

V and J are TRBV5-6 and TRBJ2-3; no firm D call. This TCR derives from a man aged 25-40 years in good health and CMV-seropositive. Sequenced sample: PBMCs. In DNA form, the CDR3 reads TGTGCCAGCAGCTTACAGCTCACAGATACGCAGTATTTT. Protein: CASSLQLTDTQYF.